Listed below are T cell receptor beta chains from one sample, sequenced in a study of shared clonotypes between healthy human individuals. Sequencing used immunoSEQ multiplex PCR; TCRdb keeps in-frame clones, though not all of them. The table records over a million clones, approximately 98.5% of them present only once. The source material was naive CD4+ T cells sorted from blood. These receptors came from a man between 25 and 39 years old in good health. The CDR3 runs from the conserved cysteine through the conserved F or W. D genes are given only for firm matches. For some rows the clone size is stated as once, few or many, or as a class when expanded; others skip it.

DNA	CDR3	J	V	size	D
TGTGCCAGCAGTTTCGTGGCGGGGCTAAGCACAGATACGCAGTATTTT	CASSFVAGLSTDTQYF	TRBJ2-3	TRBV28	NA	NA
TGTGCCAGCTCACCAAAGGACGGGACTAGCGGGAGTACCCCGCCGGGCACCGGGGAGCTGTTTTTT	CASSPKDGTSGSTPPGTGELFF	TRBJ2-2	TRBV18	once	TRBD2
TGTGCCAGCAGCTTAGTGCCTACCTACAATGAGCAGTTCTTC	CASSLVPTYNEQFF	TRBJ2-1	TRBV7-8	once	NA
TGTGCCAGCAGTTTGTCGGGCTCTGGGGCCAACGTCCTGACTTTC	CASSLSGSGANVLTF	TRBJ2-6	TRBV28	NA	NA
TGCGCCAGCAGCTTGTCAGGGACCGATTTCTACGAGCAGTACTTC	CASSLSGTDFYEQYF	TRBJ2-7	TRBV5-1	NA	NA
TGTGCCATCTGGGGCGCCTACAATGAGCAGTTCTTC	CAIWGAYNEQFF	TRBJ2-1	TRBV28	NA	NA
TGTGCCATTAAATCGGCAGGGGGCAACACTGAAGCTTTCTTT	CAIKSAGGNTEAFF	TRBJ1-1	TRBV6-5	once	TRBD1
TGTGCCAGCAGTTTAAACCCCAGCACCTACGGACAGTACTTC	CASSLNPSTYGQYF	TRBJ2-7	TRBV28	NA	NA
TGTGCCAGCAGACTCGGACTAGCGGGAGTAAATGAGCAGTTCTTC	CASRLGLAGVNEQFF	TRBJ2-1	TRBV6-6	NA	TRBD2
TGCAGCGTCTCCAAGAATGTGCAGTCTACTGTAAGACTGTTTTTT	CSVSKNVQSTVRLFF	TRBJ1-4	TRBV29-1	NA	NA
TGTGCTAGCGGGCAAAGCTCCTACAATGAGCAGTTCTTC	CASGQSSYNEQFF	TRBJ2-1	TRBV19	NA	TRBD2
TGTGCCAGCAGCCACACTCGAAGACGGAGCTCCTACGAGCAGTACTTC	CASSHTRRRSSYEQYF	TRBJ2-7	TRBV28	NA	NA
TGCGCCAGCAGCTTGGCGGCAGCGGGTATTCCCTACGAGCAGTACTTC	CASSLAAAGIPYEQYF	TRBJ2-7	TRBV5-1	NA	NA
TGTGCCAGCAGTGAATCTTTCGGGGGAAAGGCGCCCCAGCATTTT	CASSESFGGKAPQHF	TRBJ1-5	TRBV6-1	NA	NA
TGTGCCAGCAGCAGGACTAGCGGGGTGGAGACCCAGTACTTC	CASSRTSGVETQYF	TRBJ2-5	TRBV5-6	once	TRBD2
TGCGCCAGCAGCCTTGACAGGGAGAACACTGAAGCTTTCTTT	CASSLDRENTEAFF	TRBJ1-1	TRBV10-2	NA	TRBD1
TGTGCCAGCAGCTCAGGACCCAGCACTGAAGCTTTCTTT	CASSSGPSTEAFF	TRBJ1-1	TRBV13	few	NA
TGTGCCAGCAGTTTATCAGCCCGCGCTAGCGAGCAGTACTTC	CASSLSARASEQYF	TRBJ2-7	TRBV28	NA	NA
TGTGCCAGCAGCTTGGCGGCAGGGCCGGAAGGCTACACCTTC	CASSLAAGPEGYTF	TRBJ1-2	TRBV5-4	NA	NA
TGTGCCAGCAGTTCCAGACAGGCGGGTGTCAAAAACATTCAGTACTTC	CASSSRQAGVKNIQYF	TRBJ2-4	TRBV28	NA	NA
TGTGCCAGCAGTGAAGGAGCGGACTCCTACAATGAGCAGTTCTTC	CASSEGADSYNEQFF	TRBJ2-1	TRBV6-1	NA	NA
TGTGCCAGCAGCGTAGCCACCTGGTCAGATACGCAGTATTTT	CASSVATWSDTQYF	TRBJ2-3	TRBV9	NA	NA
TGTGCCAGTAGTCCTAGACAGGAAAAACTGTTTTTT	CASSPRQEKLFF	TRBJ1-4	TRBV19	NA	NA
TGTGCCAGCAGCTTCCCCGGGAGTAGCCAGTACTTC	CASSFPGSSQYF	TRBJ2-5	TRBV11-2	NA	NA
TGTGCCACCACCGTTAGCGGGAGGGGAGCCGGGGAGCTGTTTTTT	CATTVSGRGAGELFF	TRBJ2-2	TRBV15	NA	TRBD2
TGTGCCAGCTCACGACAGGCAAACACTGAAGCTTTCTTT	CASSRQANTEAFF	TRBJ1-1	TRBV18	NA	NA
TGTGCCAGCAGCCCCACTCTTCCGGGGGAACATAACTATGGCTACACCTTC	CASSPTLPGEHNYGYTF	TRBJ1-2	TRBV7-3	NA	NA
TGTGCCAGCAGCGAGTCGCTAGCCAAAAACATTCAGTACTTC	CASSESLAKNIQYF	TRBJ2-4	TRBV4-2	NA	NA
TGTGCCAGCAGCTCCGCCCGCGGGGAGAACACCGGGGAGCTGTTTTTT	CASSSARGENTGELFF	TRBJ2-2	TRBV5-4	NA	NA
TGTGCCAGCAGCCAAGCTGGGATGGGGTTGCCCTACAATGAGCAGTTCTTC	CASSQAGMGLPYNEQFF	TRBJ2-1	TRBV14	NA	NA
TGTGCCAGCAGCACTCGTGGGGGGGACAGGGAAAAACTGTTTTTT	CASSTRGGDREKLFF	TRBJ1-4	TRBV9	NA	TRBD1
TGTGCCAGCAGCCTACCACAGGGTGAGACCCAGTACTTC	CASSLPQGETQYF	TRBJ2-5	TRBV2	NA	NA
TGTGCCAGCAGCTTATCGGACGGACTGTCCCGGACCCAGTACTTC	CASSLSDGLSRTQYF	TRBJ2-5	TRBV7-6	NA	NA
TGCGCCAGCAGCTTGGTGGATGGGTCCTACGAGCAGTACTTC	CASSLVDGSYEQYF	TRBJ2-7	TRBV5-1	NA	NA
TGTGCCAGTAGGCGGGGAGGGGACCAGCCCCAGCATTTT	CASRRGGDQPQHF	TRBJ1-5	TRBV19	NA	NA
TGTGCCAGCAGCTTAAGGGGTACTAGCGAGCAGTACTTC	CASSLRGTSEQYF	TRBJ2-7	TRBV7-3	NA	NA
TGTGCCAGCAGTTCCAAAGGGGGGGCTGGAAACACCATATATTTT	CASSSKGGAGNTIYF	TRBJ1-3	TRBV6-5	NA	NA
TGTGCCAGCAGGGACCCCAGGGGCCTCCTTGCCAAAAACATTCAGTACTTC	CASRDPRGLLAKNIQYF	TRBJ2-4	TRBV7-9	NA	NA
TGTGCCAGCAGCCAAGTTCTAGCGGGACTCTACAATGAGCAGTTCTTC	CASSQVLAGLYNEQFF	TRBJ2-1	TRBV4-2	NA	TRBD2
TGTGCCAGCAGCTTGACACTAGCGGGAGGGGGCCATGAGCAGTTCTTC	CASSLTLAGGGHEQFF	TRBJ2-1	TRBV11-2	once	TRBD2
TGTGCCAGCAGCGCCGGGGACATCCAAGAGACCCAGTACTTC	CASSAGDIQETQYF	TRBJ2-5	TRBV9	NA	NA
TGCGCCAGCAGCTTGCAGGGGGATCAGCCCCAGCATTTT	CASSLQGDQPQHF	TRBJ1-5	TRBV5-1	few	TRBD1
TGTGCCACCAGTCTAGCGGGCGGAACCTACGAGCAGTACTTC	CATSLAGGTYEQYF	TRBJ2-7	TRBV15	NA	TRBD2
TGTGCCAGCAGCGTGAGAGGATTTAATGAAAAACTGTTTTTT	CASSVRGFNEKLFF	TRBJ1-4	TRBV5-6	NA	NA
TGTGCCAGCATATCACTCGGAGGGAGACCAGGACAGCCCCAGCATTTT	CASISLGGRPGQPQHF	TRBJ1-5	TRBV28	NA	NA
TGTGCCTGGAGCCCGTTCAGGTGGACTGAGACCCAGTACTTC	CAWSPFRWTETQYF	TRBJ2-5	TRBV30	NA	NA
TGTGCCAGCTCACCAGGGGACAGGTTTAAACTGTTTTTT	CASSPGDRFKLFF	TRBJ1-4	TRBV18	NA	TRBD1
TGTGCCAGCAGCTTAGGGTTTCAGCCCCAGCATTTT	CASSLGFQPQHF	TRBJ1-5	TRBV7-9	NA	NA